These 28 T cell receptor beta chains share one sample of origin, sequenced in a study of cytomegalovirus exposure and HLA in healthy donors. Amplification used 60 Vbeta primers and 13 Jbeta primers. The table came from immunoSEQ multiplex PCR; TCRdb's copy has only in-frame clones and leaves some out. Of roughly 100,000 clones listed, 60% to 85% are singletons. Sequenced sample: PBMCs. The receptors were sampled from a woman in her thirties or forties in good health and CMV-seropositive.

The CDR3 here is CASSLPDRISGNTIYF. CDR3 bases: TGTGCCAGCAGTTTACCCGACAGGATCTCTGGAAACACCATATATTTT. The rearrangement uses TRBV28 and TRBJ1-3; D is possibly TRBD1 (6 bases). This CDR3 comprises 16 residues. V lost 2 bases and J lost 0, with 11 bases in between. From germline, CDR1 is MDHEN and CDR2 SYDVKM.

The chain combines TRBV7-2 with TRBJ2-3, with D possibly TRBD2 on 5 matching bases. Trimming took 5 bases from V and 0 from J, leaving 12 bases between them. Germline V gene lookup returns CDR1 SGHTA and CDR2 FQGNSA. The CDR3 length is 15 residues. The DNA for the CDR3 is TGTGCCAGCAGCCGGACTTGGGGTAGCACAGATACGCAGTATTTT. It translates to CASSRTWGSTDTQYF. The whole variable domain, filled in from reference TRBV7-2 and TRBJ2-3, reads GAGVSQSPSNKVTEKGKDVELRCDPISGHTALYWYRQSLGQGLEFLIYFQGNSAPDKSGLPSDRFSAERTGGSVSTLTIQRTQQEDSAVYLCASSRTWGSTDTQYFGPGTRLTVL.

In this sample, this clone turned up a few times. The chain uses TRBV29-1 and TRBJ1-1, with D unresolved. The V end lost 0 bases, the J end lost 9 bases, and 11 bases lay between the germline ends. The CDR3 runs to 12 residues. Germline loops: CDR1 SQVTM, CDR2 ANQGSEA. Here the CDR3 DNA reads TGCAGCGTTGAAGATACTTGGTCTCAAGCTTTCTTT. It is translated as CSVEDTWSQAFF. The complete variable domain, with remaining parts taken from reference TRBV29-1 and TRBJ1-1, reads SAVISQKPSRDICQRGTSLTIQCQVDSQVTMMFWYRQQPGQSLTLIATANQGSEATYESGFVIDKFPISRPNLTFSTLTVSNMSPEDSSIYLCSVEDTWSQAFFGQGTRLTVV.

The chain has TRBV5-1 and TRBJ2-1, with 12 bases that match TRBD2. With V trimmed by 3 bases and J by 13 bases, 11 bases remained unmatched. From germline, CDR1 is SGHRS and CDR2 YFSETQ. The CDR3 spans 15 residues. This chain's CDR3 is CASSSLAGGGYFQFF. Here the CDR3 DNA reads TGCGCCAGCAGCTCCCTAGCGGGAGGGGGCTATTTCCAGTTCTTC. Together with reference TRBV5-1 and TRBJ2-1, the CDR3 gives the full variable domain: KAGVTQTPRYLIKTRGQQVTLSCSPISGHRSVSWYQQTPGQGLQFLFEYFSETQRNKGNFPGRFSGRQFSNSRSEMNVSTLELGDSALYLCASSSLAGGGYFQFFGPGTRLTVL.

In this sample, this clone turned up a few times. The chain couples TRBV27 to TRBJ2-7, with 12 bases aligning to TRBD2. The V gene end was trimmed by 4 bases and the J gene end by 6 bases; junction bases not matched to a gene: 10. The germline CDR1 and CDR2 sequences are MNHEY and SMNVEV (reference sequence). This CDR3 has 16 residues. DNA for the CDR3: TGTGCCAGCAGTTGGGCACGACTAGCGGGAGTAACCGAGCAGTACTTC. It codes for CASSWARLAGVTEQYF.

The gene calls are TRBV2 and TRBJ2-7, with a weak D call TRBD2 (6 bases). There are 14 residues in the CDR3. Germline loops: CDR1 SNHLY, CDR2 FYNNEI. The V gene lost 3 bases and the J gene lost 2 bases, with 11 bases spanning the gap. This CDR3 reads CASSDRRGAYEQYF. DNA for the CDR3: TGTGCCAGCAGTGATAGGAGGGGCGCCTACGAGCAGTACTTC.

About this clone itself: The junction departs from the called germline gene at one end, perhaps through a read error. This chain uses TRBV7-9 with TRBJ1-4; D unclear. The germline V gene has CDR1 SEHNR and CDR2 FQNEAQ (reference sequence). The CDR3 consists of 15 residues. CDR3 region: CSSSFPGVTNEKLFF. The DNA for the CDR3 is TGTTCCAGCAGCTTCCCCGGAGTCACTAATGAAAAACTGTTTTTT.

The genes are TRBV5-1 and TRBJ1-4; tentative D call: TRBD1 (6 bases). The CDR3 is made up of 14 amino acids. The V gene lost 0 bases and the J gene lost 8 bases, with 11 bases spanning the gap. Germline V CDR1 and CDR2: SGHRS, YFSETQ. The CDR3 region is CASSLVDSGEKLFF. In DNA, the CDR3 is TGCGCCAGCAGCTTGGTGGACAGTGGGGAAAAACTGTTTTTT.

This chain links TRBV25-1 with TRBJ1-2, with D possibly TRBD1 on 6 matching bases. The length of the CDR3 is 12 residues. From germline, CDR1 is MGHDK and CDR2 SYGVNS. Trimming cost V 7 bases and J 8 bases, with 14 bases left between them. The CDR3 reads CASMGHEGGYTF. The CDR3 DNA reads TGTGCCAGCATGGGACACGAGGGAGGCTACACCTTC.

The J gene is TRBJ2-3, the V gene TRBV6-5; tentatively, D is TRBD2 (5 bases). Germline loops: CDR1 MNHEY, CDR2 SVGAGI. The V and J ends lost 2 bases and 5 bases respectively, with 11 bases between them. The CDR3 consists of 14 residues. The CDR3 coding sequence is TGTGCCAGCAGTTACATGGCTGCGGGAGATACGCAGTATTTT. Translating it yields CASSYMAAGDTQYF.

The sample holds one count of this clone. The genes are TRBV5-4 and TRBJ2-7; 9 nucleotides match TRBD1. The germline V gene encodes CDR1 SGHNT and CDR2 YYREEE (reference sequence). V lost 3 bases, J lost 2 bases, and 3 bases stayed unmatched. The CDR3 covers 14 residues. The CDR3 protein is CASSSGQGTYEQYF. The CDR3 DNA reads as TGTGCCAGCAGCTCTGGACAGGGGACCTACGAGCAGTACTTC.

The V and J genes are TRBV9 and TRBJ2-4; 9 bases fit TRBD1. Looked up from germline, CDR1 is SGDLS and CDR2 is YYNGEE. The CDR3 has 16 amino acids. J gave up 0 bases and V 4 bases, and 5 bases lay outside the gene matches. This CDR3 reads CASSPGQGIAKNIQYF. The DNA of the CDR3 is TGTGCCAGCAGCCCCGGACAGGGGATAGCCAAAAACATTCAGTACTTC.

The CDR3 loop is CASSDHGIRGNSPLHF. CDR3 nucleotide sequence: TGTGCCAGCAGTGACCATGGAATCCGAGGAAATTCACCCCTCCACTTT. The genes are TRBV6-4 and TRBJ1-6; D is unresolved. CDR3 length equals 16 residues. Germline V CDR1 and CDR2: MRHNA, SNTAGT. V was trimmed by 2 bases and J by 7 bases, leaving 15 bases between them.

This clone came up a few times. J is TRBJ1-1 and V is TRBV21-1; the table names TRBD1, a call not compared with the DNA. TRBV21-1 is noted as a pseudogene. The CDR3 spans 14 residues. The CDR3 DNA is TGTGCCAGCAGCGCGGGACAGGGGACCACTGAAGCTTTCTTT. Translating gives CASSAGQGTTEAFF.

V gene TRBV4-3 combines with J gene TRBJ2-7; 8 nucleotides line up with TRBD1. This CDR3 region has 13 residues. Germline CDR1 reads LGHNA; CDR2 reads YSLEER. The ends lost 4 bases at V and 5 bases at J; junction bases unmatched: 4. The CDR3 region has the DNA TGCGCCAGCAGCCGGGGACAGGAGGACGAGCAGTACTTC. Translating it yields CASSRGQEDEQYF.

The chain couples TRBV5-1 to TRBJ1-2; 10 bases fit TRBD1. V was clipped by 4 bases and J by 8 bases; unmatched bases: 11. The CDR3 contains 15 residues. CDR1 SGHRS and CDR2 YFSETQ come from the germline V gene. CDR3 loop: CASSQTRTGGEGYTF. The DNA of the CDR3 is TGCGCCAGCAGCCAAACCCGGACAGGGGGTGAAGGCTACACCTTC.

The rearrangement joins TRBV20-1 to TRBJ2-7; D is ambiguous. This CDR3 has 11 residues. Germline CDR1 DFQATT, CDR2 SNEGSKA (reference sequence). The germline V and J ends were trimmed by 3 bases and 4 bases, with 7 bases remaining between them. The CDR3 sequence: CSARANYEQYF. The CDR3 region has the DNA TGCAGTGCTAGGGCAAATTACGAGCAGTACTTC.

The chain uses TRBV7-9 and TRBJ2-7; no firm D call. The V and J ends lost 0 bases and 5 bases respectively, with 8 bases between them. Germline V CDR1 and CDR2: SEHNR, FQNEAQ (reference sequence). The CDR3 extends over 13 amino acids. The CDR3 bases are TGTGCCAGCAGCTTAGCTCTAGAAAACGAGCAGTACTTC. This translates into CASSLALENEQYF.

The genes are TRBV28 and TRBJ1-4, with a tentative D call TRBD1 (6 bases). This CDR3 region has 14 residues. Germline V CDR1 and CDR2: MDHEN, SYDVKM. V shed 11 bases and J shed 4 bases, with 17 bases lying between them. CDR3 in amino acids: CAAHPTGGNEKLFF. The CDR3 region has the DNA TGTGCCGCCCACCCGACAGGCGGTAATGAAAAACTGTTTTTT.

The chain has TRBV13 and TRBJ1-6, with TRBD1 as a possible D gene (5 bases). The CDR3 covers 15 residues. V was shortened by 5 bases and J by 10 bases, with 18 bases between the two germline ends. From germline, CDR1 is PRHDT and CDR2 FYEKMQ (reference sequence). CDR3 DNA sequence: TGTGCCAGCAGCCACCGTAGGGGTGAGGAATCACCCCTCCACTTT. This translates into CASSHRRGEESPLHF.

A few counts support this clone. This rearrangement joins TRBV7-2 to TRBJ2-2, with 8 bases aligning to TRBD2. In germline, CDR1 is SGHTA, CDR2 FQGNSA. The CDR3 sequence is 17 residues long. The V segment lost 5 bases and the J segment 6 bases; nucleotides outside the gene matches: 14. In DNA form, the CDR3 reads TGTGCCAGCAGCCCGGGGGGAGCGGGGGCCTACCCCGGGGAGCTGTTTTTT. Protein: CASSPGGAGAYPGELFF.

The chain carries TRBV4-1 and TRBJ1-2, with 8 bases fitting TRBD1. Germline V gene lookup returns CDR1 MGHRA and CDR2 YSYEKL. The CDR3 runs 15 residues. Unmatched junction bases numbered 7, after V lost 4 bases and J lost 3 bases. CDR3 DNA sequence: TGCGCCAGCAGCCTTCGACAGGGGACTGACTATGGCTACACCTTC. It translates to CASSLRQGTDYGYTF.

The gene calls are TRBV15 and TRBJ1-5; D might be TRBD1 (6 bases). Trimming shortened V by 0 bases and J by 5 bases, and 14 bases separated the two germline ends. The CDR3 is made up of 16 amino acids. The germline V gene encodes CDR1 LNHNV and CDR2 YYDKDF (reference sequence). The DNA for the CDR3 is TGTGCCACCAGCAGAGACGGGCGGTACAGGGATCAGCCCCAGCATTTT. It is translated as CATSRDGRYRDQPQHF.

This chain links TRBV28 with TRBJ2-2, with 8 nucleotides matching TRBD1. There are 17 residues in the CDR3. Germline loops: CDR1 MDHEN, CDR2 SYDVKM. V shed 3 bases, J shed 3 bases, and the junction held 9 bases outside the gene matches. CDR3 coding DNA: TGTGCCAGCAGTTTCCTTCCGGGACAGGAGCACACCGGGGAGCTGTTTTTT. Its protein is CASSFLPGQEHTGELFF.

The CDR3 region has the DNA TGCGCCAGCAGCTTGGCGTCAGAGGTTTCACCCCTCCACTTT. Translation: CASSLASEVSPLHF. The chain links TRBV5-1 to TRBJ1-6; the D is unclear. Germline V gene data show CDR1 as SGHRS and CDR2 as YFSETQ. Trimming pared 0 bases from V and 9 bases from J, leaving 10 bases between. The CDR3 is 14 amino acids. The full variable domain, its missing parts supplied by reference TRBV5-1 and TRBJ1-6, is KAGVTQTPRYLIKTRGQQVTLSCSPISGHRSVSWYQQTPGQGLQFLFEYFSETQRNKGNFPGRFSGRQFSNSRSEMNVSTLELGDSALYLCASSLASEVSPLHFGNGTRLTVT.

The CDR3 DNA follows: TGTGCCAGCAGCCAAGATCTGCTAGCGGGCACAGATACGCAGTATTTT. It encodes CASSQDLLAGTDTQYF. This chain connects TRBV14 to TRBJ2-3; 7 bases match TRBD2. V was clipped by 0 bases and J by 1 base; unmatched bases: 4. Germline CDR1 and CDR2: SGHDN and FVKESK. CDR3 length: 16 residues.

The chain has TRBV5-1 and TRBJ2-2; TRBD1 might be the D (6 bases). Looked up from germline, CDR1 is SGHRS and CDR2 is YFSETQ. The V gene lost 0 bases and the J gene lost 5 bases, with 14 bases spanning the gap. CDR3 length: 16 amino acids. The CDR3: CASSLAVLRGTGELFF. CDR3 in DNA: TGCGCCAGCAGCTTGGCCGTGCTAAGGGGGACCGGGGAGCTGTTTTTT.

The rearrangement links TRBV2 to TRBJ2-7, with D possibly being TRBD1 (5 bases). Trimming took off 6 bases at V and 5 bases at J, with 14 bases between the two ends. The CDR3 contains 13 residues. CDR1 and CDR2 (germline): SNHLY, FYNNEI. CDR3 nucleotides: TGTGCCAGCAGCCCCCCAGGGTTACACGAGCAGTACTTC. It yields the protein CASSPPGLHEQYF.